The TCR beta chain under discussion was sequenced for a study of T cell changes during pregnancy in multiple sclerosis. Sequencing used immunoSEQ multiplex PCR; TCRdb keeps in-frame clones, though not all of them. The sample has tens of thousands of clones; roughly 93% are singletons. The clonotype was recovered from a female donor with multiple sclerosis, enrolled in a pregnancy study. Sample: peripheral blood, taken in the third trimester of pregnancy.

As DNA, the CDR3 is TGTGCCAGCAGCGTAGGAGGGCCGGACTCTGGGGCCAACGTCCTGACTTTC. This translates into CASSVGGPDSGANVLTF. This rearrangement joins TRBV9 to TRBJ2-6, with a possible D match to TRBD2 (5 bases). Germline CDR1 and CDR2: SGDLS and YYNGEE. The germline V and J ends were trimmed by 0 bases and 0 bases, with 10 bases remaining between them. The CDR3 consists of 17 residues.